Listed below are T cell receptor beta chains from one sample, sequenced in a study of blood T cell repertoires in COVID-19. Repertoires were generated with immunoSEQ multiplex PCR, while TCRdb's copy carries only in-frame clones and drops some. The sample comprises 200,000 to 250,000 clones, about nine tenths of which are singletons, and roughly 2.6% rests with the top ten. Sequencing was done on a sample of peripheral blood. The receptors originated from a woman aged 55-69 years with acute or convalescent COVID-19. Both conserved end residues are part of each CDR3. The order of the fields is D gene, clone size, J gene, V gene, CDR3 DNA, CDR3 protein. D genes are given only for firm matches. Part of the rows lack a size; the others show once, few, many or a class for expanded clones.

TRBD2 once TRBJ2-1 TRBV7-9 TGTGCCAGCAGCTCGACTAGCGGGAGGACAATCTACAATGAGCAGTTCTTC CASSSTSGRTIYNEQFF
NA once TRBJ1-3 TRBV4-1 TGCGCCAGCAGCCAAGCTCCCTTACTCTCTGGAAACACCATATATTTT CASSQAPLLSGNTIYF
NA NA TRBJ2-5 TRBV19 TGTGCCAGTAGTATAGGTAGGCGTGGGGCAACCCAGTACTTC CASSIGRRGATQYF
NA NA TRBJ2-1 TRBV5-6 TGTGCCAGCAGCAAAGGGGTTGGGCAGTTCTTC CASSKGVGQFF
NA few TRBJ2-3 TRBV5-1 TGCGCCAGCAGCTACACAGTTACAGATACGCAGTATTTT CASSYTVTDTQYF
TRBD1 NA TRBJ1-1 TRBV4-2 TGTGCCAGCAGCCTATGGGCGGACAGGGTCGCTGAAGCTTTCTTT CASSLWADRVAEAFF
NA NA TRBJ2-4 TRBV5-1 TGCGCCAGCAGCTTGGTACCAGGTCTAGCCAAAAACATTCAGTACTTC CASSLVPGLAKNIQYF
TRBD1 NA TRBJ1-1 TRBV28 TGTGCCAGCAGTGGAACCGGGACAGGGGGCTTCACTGAAGCTTTCTTT CASSGTGTGGFTEAFF
TRBD1 NA TRBJ1-6 TRBV19 TGTGCCAGTAGTTCCACCCCGGGACAGGGGAATTCACCCCTCCACTTT CASSSTPGQGNSPLHF
NA NA TRBJ2-3 TRBV7-2 TGTGCCAGCAGCGGTCGGACAGATACGCAGTATTTT CASSGRTDTQYF
TRBD1 NA TRBJ2-1 TRBV5-4 TGTGCCAGCAGCTTGGGGGGGACAGGCTCCTACAATGAGCAGTTCTTC CASSLGGTGSYNEQFF
NA NA TRBJ1-3 TRBV3-1/TRBV3-2 TGTGCCAGCAGCCGAAGGACGGGGGGCTCTGGAAACACCATATATTTT CASSRRTGGSGNTIYF
NA NA TRBJ2-7 TRBV7-8 TGTGCCAGCCCCATCGGGGGACAGAGAGCCTACGAGCAGTACTTC CASPIGGQRAYEQYF
TRBD1 NA TRBJ1-1 TRBV2 TGTGCCAGCACACTGGGACAGATCACTGAAGCTTTCTTT CASTLGQITEAFF
NA NA TRBJ1-1 TRBV7-9 TGTGCCAGCAGTGGAGACTATAAAGCTTTCTTT CASSGDYKAFF
NA few TRBJ1-1 TRBV12-3/TRBV12-4 TGTGCCAGCAGACAACAGGGATCTGAAGCTTTCTTT CASRQQGSEAFF
NA NA TRBJ2-6 TRBV28 TGTGCGTCGGTCCTCTCTGGGGCCAACGTCCTGACTTTC CASVLSGANVLTF
NA once TRBJ2-6 TRBV19 TGTGCCAGTAGTATAGATCGGTCTACCGCCGGTACTGGGGCCAACGTCCTGACTTTC CASSIDRSTAGTGANVLTF